Detailed here is one T cell receptor beta chain. The germline V and J ends were trimmed by 4 bases and 3 bases, with 19 bases remaining between them. The CDR3 loop spans 16 amino acids. Germline assignment: CDR1 SGHDT and CDR2 YYEEEE. This record comes from a study of blood T cell repertoires in COVID-19. Across the whole study: Nucleic acid was either cDNA or gDNA, and it came from T cells, B-cell-depleted T cells, or PBMCs.

Either two negative PCRs, clearance, or symptom resolution qualified Cohort 3 donors as recovered. Libraries were prepared by immunoSEQ multiplex PCR; TCRdb keeps only in-frame clonotypes and omits some of them. The table lists 190,000 or so clones, approximately 86% of them singletons, with approximately 2.4% in the top ten. Sequencing was performed on PBMCs or T cells enriched from blood (not recorded which). This TCR was recovered from a woman aged 25 to 45 who had recovered from COVID-19. The chain has TRBV5-6 and TRBJ1-2; D remains unclear. CDR3 bases: TGTGCCAGCAGCCCTAGGTGGGAGATTTTAGACTATGGCTACACCTTC. Its translation: CASSPRWEILDYGYTF. Based on the CDR3 plus reference TRBV5-6 and TRBJ1-2, the full variable domain is DAGVTQSPTHLIKTRGQQVTLRCSPKSGHDTVSWYQQALGQGPQFIFQYYEEEERQRGNFPDRFSGHQFPNYSSELNVNALLLGDSALYLCASSPRWEILDYGYTFGSGTRLTVV.